A single sample gave rise to the 4 T cell receptor beta chains below, sequenced in a study of OX40 agonist ivuxolimab in advanced cancers. Using immunoSEQ multiplex PCR, the repertoire was profiled, and TCRdb retains in-frame clones only, with some absent. The sample lists around 90,000 clones; around 86% were seen once. The input for sequencing was CD4+ or CD8+ T cells sorted from blood, taken in a trial of the OX40 agonist ivuxolimab. These receptors originate from an adult with an advanced solid tumor such as melanoma, head and neck, liver or kidney cancer.

CDR3 coding DNA: TGTGCCAGCAGTGAAGGGCAGCGGACCTATCTCTACGAGCAGTACTTC. Its protein is CASSEGQRTYLYEQYF. This chain joins TRBV6-1 and TRBJ2-7; a weak D match, TRBD2 (5 bases). Trimming shortened V by 1 base and J by 3 bases, and 16 bases separated the two germline ends. This CDR3 region has 16 residues. Per germline, CDR1 MNHNS and CDR2 SASEGT.

The CDR3 nucleotides read TGCGCCAGCAGCCCCGGGACAGCTAACTATGGCTACACCTTC. Residues: CASSPGTANYGYTF. The chain couples TRBV10-1 to TRBJ1-2, with TRBD1 matching over 7 bases. CDR3 length: 14 amino acids. Germline CDR1 reads WNHNN; CDR2 reads SYGVQD (reference sequence). V lost 6 bases to trimming and J lost 0 bases; unmatched junction nucleotides: 4.

The rearrangement uses TRBV9 and TRBJ2-1, with 7 bases matching TRBD1. This CDR3 spans 15 amino acids. Germline trimming cut 0 bases from V and 3 bases from J; bases unmatched to any gene: 3. Germline V gives CDR1 SGDLS, CDR2 YYNGEE. This chain's CDR3 is CASSVEGDSYNEQFF. CDR3 nucleotides: TGTGCCAGCAGCGTAGAGGGGGACAGCTACAATGAGCAGTTCTTC.

CDR3 region: CASTPLPDYGYTF. The CDR3 bases are TGTGCCAGTACCCCTTTACCTGATTATGGCTACACCTTC. This rearrangement joins TRBV19 to TRBJ1-2; D gene uncertain. The germline gives CDR1 LNHDA, CDR2 SQIVND (reference sequence). CDR3 length equals 13 residues. Trimming took 7 bases from V and 5 from J, leaving 14 bases between them. Variable domain in full (rest from reference TRBV19 and TRBJ1-2): DGGITQSPKYLFRKEGQNVTLSCEQNLNHDAMYWYRQDPGQGLRLIYYSQIVNDFQKGDIAEGYSVSREKKESFPLTVTSAQKNPTAFYLCASTPLPDYGYTFGSGTRLTVV.